This T cell receptor (beta chain) was sequenced during a study of control samples from healthy donors and cancer patients. Here immunoSEQ multiplex PCR was the method, and the copy in TCRdb shows in-frame clones only, minus some. The sample has 130,000 to 150,000 clones, around 94% seen once. The sequence came from a man in his 60s with colorectal cancer. The source material was PBMCs.

The CDR3 sequence is CASSLAEGAGGYTF. Written as DNA, the CDR3 is TGTGCCAGCAGCTTAGCCGAGGGGGCGGGAGGCTACACCTTC. This sequence joins TRBV11-2 and TRBJ1-2, with 7 bases lining up with TRBD1. Per germline, CDR1 SGHAT and CDR2 FQNNGV. This CDR3 has 14 amino acids. V gave up 1 base and J gave up 8 bases; unmatched junction bases: 7. Full variable domain (rest looked up from reference TRBV11-2 and TRBJ1-2): EAGVAQSPRYKIIEKRQSVAFWCNPISGHATLYWYQQILGQGPKLLIQFQNNGVVDDSQLPKDRFSAERLKGVDSTLKIQPAKLEDSAVYLCASSLAEGAGGYTFGSGTRLTVV.